This T cell receptor (beta chain) emerged from a study of T-cell reconstitution after alpha-beta-depleted transplantation in children. CDR1 is MNHEY and CDR2 is SMNVEV in the germline V gene (reference sequence). The CDR3 is 13 amino acids. V dropped 4 bases and J dropped 3 bases, with 7 bases sitting between them. Using unique molecular identifiers, the investigators prepared the TCRbeta library. TCRdb re-called the PCR reads with MiXCR, one entry per CDR3 protein. The sample holds about 830,000 distinct CDR3 sequences, approximately 15% seen once. This clonotype has a handful of counts. Sample: PBMCs, mostly from graft donor cells, taken 360 days after TCRalphabeta/CD19-depleted stem cell transplant. The receptor's source is a male patient younger than 18 who had a stem cell transplant for acute lymphoblastic leukemia, so the T cells may come from the graft donor. This chain joins TRBV27 and TRBJ1-5; no clear D gene. The CDR3, as DNA: TGTGCCAGCAGTTGGGGTAACAATCAGCCCCAGCATTTT. This codes for CASSWGNNQPQHF.